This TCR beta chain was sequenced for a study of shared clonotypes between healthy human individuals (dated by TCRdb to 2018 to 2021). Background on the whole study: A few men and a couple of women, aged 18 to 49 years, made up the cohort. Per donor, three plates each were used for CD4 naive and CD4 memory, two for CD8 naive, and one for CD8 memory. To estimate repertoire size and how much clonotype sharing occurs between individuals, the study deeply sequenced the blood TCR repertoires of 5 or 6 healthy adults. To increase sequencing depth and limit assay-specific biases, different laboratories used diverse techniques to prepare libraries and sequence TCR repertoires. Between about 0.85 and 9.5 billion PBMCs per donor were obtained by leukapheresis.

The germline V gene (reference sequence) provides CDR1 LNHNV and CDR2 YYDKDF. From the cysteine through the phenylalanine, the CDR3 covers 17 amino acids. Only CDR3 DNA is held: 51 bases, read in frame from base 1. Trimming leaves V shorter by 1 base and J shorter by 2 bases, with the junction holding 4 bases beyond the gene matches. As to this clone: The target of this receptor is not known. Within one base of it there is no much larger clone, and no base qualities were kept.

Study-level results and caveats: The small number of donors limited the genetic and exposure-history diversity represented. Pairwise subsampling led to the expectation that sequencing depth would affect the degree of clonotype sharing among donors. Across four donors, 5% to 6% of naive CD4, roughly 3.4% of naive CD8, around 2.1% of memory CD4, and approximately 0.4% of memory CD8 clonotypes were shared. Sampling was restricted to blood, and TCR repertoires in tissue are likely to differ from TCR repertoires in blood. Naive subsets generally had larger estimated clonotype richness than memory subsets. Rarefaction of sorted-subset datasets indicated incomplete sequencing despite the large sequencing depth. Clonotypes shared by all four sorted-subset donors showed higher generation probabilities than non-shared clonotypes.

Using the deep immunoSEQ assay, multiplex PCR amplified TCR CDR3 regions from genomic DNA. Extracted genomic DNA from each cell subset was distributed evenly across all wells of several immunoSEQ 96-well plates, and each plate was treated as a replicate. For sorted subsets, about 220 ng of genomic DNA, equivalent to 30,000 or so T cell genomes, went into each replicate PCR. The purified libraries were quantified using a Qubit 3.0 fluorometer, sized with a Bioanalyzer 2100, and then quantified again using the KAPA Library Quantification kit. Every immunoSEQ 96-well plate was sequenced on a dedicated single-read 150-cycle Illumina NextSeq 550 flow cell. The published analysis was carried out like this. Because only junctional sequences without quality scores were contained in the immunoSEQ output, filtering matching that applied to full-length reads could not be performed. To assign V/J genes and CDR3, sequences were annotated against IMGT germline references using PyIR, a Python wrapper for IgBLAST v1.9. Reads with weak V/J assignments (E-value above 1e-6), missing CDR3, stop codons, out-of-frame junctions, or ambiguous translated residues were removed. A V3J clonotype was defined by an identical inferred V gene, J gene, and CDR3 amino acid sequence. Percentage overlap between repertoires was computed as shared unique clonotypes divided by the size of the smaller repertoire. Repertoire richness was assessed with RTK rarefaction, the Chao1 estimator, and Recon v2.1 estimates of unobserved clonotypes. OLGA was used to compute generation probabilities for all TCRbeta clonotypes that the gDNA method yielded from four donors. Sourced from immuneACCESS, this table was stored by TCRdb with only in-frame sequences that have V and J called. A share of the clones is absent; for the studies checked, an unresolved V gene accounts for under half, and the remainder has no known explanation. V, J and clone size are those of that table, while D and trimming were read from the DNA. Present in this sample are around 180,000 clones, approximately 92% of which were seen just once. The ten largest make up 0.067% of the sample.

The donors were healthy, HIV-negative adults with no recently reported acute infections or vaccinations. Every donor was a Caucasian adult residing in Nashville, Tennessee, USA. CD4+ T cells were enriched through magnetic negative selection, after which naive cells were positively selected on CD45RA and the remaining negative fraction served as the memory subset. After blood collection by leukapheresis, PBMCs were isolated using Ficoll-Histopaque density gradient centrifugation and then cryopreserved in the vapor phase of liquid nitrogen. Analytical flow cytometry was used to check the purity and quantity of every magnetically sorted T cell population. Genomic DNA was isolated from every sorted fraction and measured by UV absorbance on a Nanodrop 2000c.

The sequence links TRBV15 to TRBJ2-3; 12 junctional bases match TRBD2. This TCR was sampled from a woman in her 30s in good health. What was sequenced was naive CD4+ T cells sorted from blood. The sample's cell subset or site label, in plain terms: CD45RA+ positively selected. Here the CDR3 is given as CATSRVTSGRYTDTQYF. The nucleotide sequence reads TGTGCCACCAGCAGAGTCACTAGCGGGAGGTACACAGATACGCAGTATTTT.